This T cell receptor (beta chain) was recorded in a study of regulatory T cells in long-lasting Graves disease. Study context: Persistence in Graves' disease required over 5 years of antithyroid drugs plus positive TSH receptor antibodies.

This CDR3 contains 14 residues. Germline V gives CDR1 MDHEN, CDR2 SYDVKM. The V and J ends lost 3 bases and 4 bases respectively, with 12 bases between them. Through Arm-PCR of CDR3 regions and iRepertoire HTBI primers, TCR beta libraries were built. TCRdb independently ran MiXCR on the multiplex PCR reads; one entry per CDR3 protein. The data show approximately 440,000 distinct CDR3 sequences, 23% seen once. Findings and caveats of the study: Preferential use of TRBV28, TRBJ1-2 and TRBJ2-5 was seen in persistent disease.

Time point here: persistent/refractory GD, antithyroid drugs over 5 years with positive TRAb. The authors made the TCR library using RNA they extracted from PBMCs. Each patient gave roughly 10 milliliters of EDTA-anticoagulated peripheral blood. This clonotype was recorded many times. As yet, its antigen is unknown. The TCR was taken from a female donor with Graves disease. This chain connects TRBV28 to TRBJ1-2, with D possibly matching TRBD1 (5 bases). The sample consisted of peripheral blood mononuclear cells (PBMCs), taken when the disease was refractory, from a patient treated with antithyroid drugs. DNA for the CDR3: TGTGCCAGCAGTTTTGTCGAGGGGACCTATGGCTACACCTTC. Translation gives CASSFVEGTYGYTF.